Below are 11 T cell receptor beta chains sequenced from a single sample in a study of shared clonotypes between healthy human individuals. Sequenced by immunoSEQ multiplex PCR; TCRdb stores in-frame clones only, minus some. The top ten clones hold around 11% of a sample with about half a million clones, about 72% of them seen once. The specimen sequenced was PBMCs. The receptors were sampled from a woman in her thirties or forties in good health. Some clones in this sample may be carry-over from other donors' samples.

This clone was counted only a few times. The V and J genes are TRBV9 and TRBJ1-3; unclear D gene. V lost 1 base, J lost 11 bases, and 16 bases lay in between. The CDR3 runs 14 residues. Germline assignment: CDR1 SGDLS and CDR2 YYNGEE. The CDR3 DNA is TGTGCCAGCAGCGTATCGACGGGAGGCCAGGCCATATATTTT. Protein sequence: CASSVSTGGQAIYF.

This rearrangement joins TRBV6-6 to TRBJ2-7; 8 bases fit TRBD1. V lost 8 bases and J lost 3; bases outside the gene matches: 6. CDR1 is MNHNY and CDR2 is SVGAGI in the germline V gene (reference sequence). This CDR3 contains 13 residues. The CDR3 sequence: CASGGQGDYEQYF. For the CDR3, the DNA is TGTGCCAGCGGTGGACAGGGTGACTACGAGCAGTACTTC.

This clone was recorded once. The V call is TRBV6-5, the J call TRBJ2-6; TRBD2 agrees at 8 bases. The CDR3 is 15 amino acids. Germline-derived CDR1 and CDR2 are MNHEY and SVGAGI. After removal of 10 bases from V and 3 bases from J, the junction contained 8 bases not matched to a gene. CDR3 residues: CATGRGVRGANVLTF. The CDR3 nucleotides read TGTGCCACCGGGAGGGGGGTTCGTGGGGCCAACGTCCTGACTTTC.

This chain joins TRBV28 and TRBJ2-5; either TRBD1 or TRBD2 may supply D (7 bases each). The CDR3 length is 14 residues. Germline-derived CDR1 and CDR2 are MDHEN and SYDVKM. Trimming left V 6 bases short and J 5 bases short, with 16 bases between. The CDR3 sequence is CASRRDREGETQYF. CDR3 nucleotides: TGTGCCAGCAGACGTGACAGGGAGGGGGAGACCCAGTACTTC. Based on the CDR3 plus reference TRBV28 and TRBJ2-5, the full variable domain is DVKVTQSSRYLVKRTGEKVFLECVQDMDHENMFWYRQDPGLGLRLIYFSYDVKMKEKGDIPEGYSVSREKKERFSLILESASTNQTSMYLCASRRDREGETQYFGPGTRLLVL.

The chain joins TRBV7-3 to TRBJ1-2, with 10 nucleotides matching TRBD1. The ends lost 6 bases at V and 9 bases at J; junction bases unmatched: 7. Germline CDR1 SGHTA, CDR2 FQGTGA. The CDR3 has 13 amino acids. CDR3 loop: CASSTGQGSRYTF. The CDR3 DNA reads TGTGCCAGCAGTACGGGACAGGGGAGTCGCTACACCTTC.

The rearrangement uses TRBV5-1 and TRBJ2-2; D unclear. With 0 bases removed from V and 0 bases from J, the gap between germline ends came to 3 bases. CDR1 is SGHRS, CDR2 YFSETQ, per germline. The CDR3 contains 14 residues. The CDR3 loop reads CASSLDPNTGELFF. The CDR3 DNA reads TGCGCCAGCAGCTTGGACCCGAACACCGGGGAGCTGTTTTTT.

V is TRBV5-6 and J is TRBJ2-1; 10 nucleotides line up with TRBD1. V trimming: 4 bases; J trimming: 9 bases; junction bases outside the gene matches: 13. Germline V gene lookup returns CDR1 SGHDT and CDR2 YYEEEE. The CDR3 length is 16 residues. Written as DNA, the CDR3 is TGTGCCAGCAGCCCTCTCAGAGGACAGGGGGGTGTTGAGCAGTTCTTC. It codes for CASSPLRGQGGVEQFF.

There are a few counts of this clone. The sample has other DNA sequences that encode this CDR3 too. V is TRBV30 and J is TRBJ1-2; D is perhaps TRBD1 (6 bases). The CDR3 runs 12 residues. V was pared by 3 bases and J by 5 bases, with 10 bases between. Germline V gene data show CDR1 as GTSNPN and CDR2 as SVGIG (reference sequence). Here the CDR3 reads CAWSTGSYGYTF. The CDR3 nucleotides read TGTGCCTGGAGCACAGGGAGTTATGGCTACACCTTC.

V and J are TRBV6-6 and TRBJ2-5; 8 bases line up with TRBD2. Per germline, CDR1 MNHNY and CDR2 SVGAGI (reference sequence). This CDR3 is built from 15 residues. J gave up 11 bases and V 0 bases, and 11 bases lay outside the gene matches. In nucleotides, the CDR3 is TGTGCCAGCAGTTACTCGATGGCGGGGGGCCGGGAGCAGTACTTC. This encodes CASSYSMAGGREQYF.

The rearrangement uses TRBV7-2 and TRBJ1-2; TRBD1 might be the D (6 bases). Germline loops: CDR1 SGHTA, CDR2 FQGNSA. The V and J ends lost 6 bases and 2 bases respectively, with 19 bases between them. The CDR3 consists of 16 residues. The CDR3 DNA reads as TGTGCCAGCAGGCAGGACAGTACCCTAGCGAACTATGGCTACACCTTC. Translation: CASRQDSTLANYGYTF.

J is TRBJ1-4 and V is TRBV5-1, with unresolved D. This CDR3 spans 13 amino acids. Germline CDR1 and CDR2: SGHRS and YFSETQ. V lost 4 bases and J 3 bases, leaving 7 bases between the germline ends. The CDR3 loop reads CASSVTANEKLFF. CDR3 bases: TGCGCCAGCAGCGTTACAGCTAATGAAAAACTGTTTTTT.